Described below is a single T cell receptor beta chain sequence and its context. This entry is derived from a study of blood T cell repertoires in COVID-19. The protocol was immunoSEQ multiplex PCR, while the TCRdb copy is restricted to in-frame clones and leaves out a portion. Among fewer than 250,000 clones, 83% were seen once, and the ten largest hold 2% to 3%. This TCR was recovered from a woman between 40 and 50 years old with active or convalescent COVID-19. The sequencing sample was made of peripheral blood.

CDR3 in DNA: TGTGCCAGCAGTGAAGAGGGCAGGGGAGTGAGCGAGCAGTACTTC. This encodes CASSEEGRGVSEQYF. This chain links TRBV2 with TRBJ2-7, with D perhaps matching TRBD1 (6 bases). From germline, CDR1 is SNHLY and CDR2 FYNNEI. The V end was cut by 1 base, the J end by 6 bases, with 16 bases between. This CDR3 has 15 amino acids.